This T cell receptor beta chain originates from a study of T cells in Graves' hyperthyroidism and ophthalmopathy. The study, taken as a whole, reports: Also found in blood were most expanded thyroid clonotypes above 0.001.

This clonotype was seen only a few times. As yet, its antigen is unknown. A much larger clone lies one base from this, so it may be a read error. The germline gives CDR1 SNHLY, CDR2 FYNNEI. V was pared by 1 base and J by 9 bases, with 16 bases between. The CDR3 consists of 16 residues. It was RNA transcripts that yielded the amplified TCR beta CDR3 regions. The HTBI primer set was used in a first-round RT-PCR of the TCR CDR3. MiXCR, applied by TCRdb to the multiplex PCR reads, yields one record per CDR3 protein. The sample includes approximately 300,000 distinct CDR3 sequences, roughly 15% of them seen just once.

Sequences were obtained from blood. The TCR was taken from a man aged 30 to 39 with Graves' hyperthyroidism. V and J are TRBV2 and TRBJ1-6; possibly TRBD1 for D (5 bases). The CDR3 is CASSEVRTRNSSPLHF. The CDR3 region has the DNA TGTGCCAGCAGTGAAGTACGGACACGGAATAGTTCACCCCTCCACTTT.